This record concerns one TCR beta chain sequence. The sample belongs to a study of beta chain features in type 1 diabetes. All of the isolated RNA was reverse transcribed, so expressed TCRB transcripts were sequenced. Sequencing was performed with immunoSEQ multiplex PCR; in TCRdb, only in-frame clones are kept and a portion is missing. The sample shows 70,000 to 95,000 clones, about a third of them seen only once. The length of the CDR3 is 15 residues. Trimming shortened V by 5 bases and J by 0 bases, and 11 bases separated the two germline ends. CDR1 and CDR2 (germline): SNHLY, FYNNEI. The chain recombines TRBV2 with TRBJ1-5; D remains unclear. This TCR came from a woman aged 18-29 years in good health. Sequenced material: stem cell memory CD4+ T cells from blood. CDR3 amino acids: CASSLLRNSNQPQHF. The CDR3 DNA follows: TGTGCCAGCAGTCTACTGAGGAATAGCAATCAGCCCCAGCATTTT.